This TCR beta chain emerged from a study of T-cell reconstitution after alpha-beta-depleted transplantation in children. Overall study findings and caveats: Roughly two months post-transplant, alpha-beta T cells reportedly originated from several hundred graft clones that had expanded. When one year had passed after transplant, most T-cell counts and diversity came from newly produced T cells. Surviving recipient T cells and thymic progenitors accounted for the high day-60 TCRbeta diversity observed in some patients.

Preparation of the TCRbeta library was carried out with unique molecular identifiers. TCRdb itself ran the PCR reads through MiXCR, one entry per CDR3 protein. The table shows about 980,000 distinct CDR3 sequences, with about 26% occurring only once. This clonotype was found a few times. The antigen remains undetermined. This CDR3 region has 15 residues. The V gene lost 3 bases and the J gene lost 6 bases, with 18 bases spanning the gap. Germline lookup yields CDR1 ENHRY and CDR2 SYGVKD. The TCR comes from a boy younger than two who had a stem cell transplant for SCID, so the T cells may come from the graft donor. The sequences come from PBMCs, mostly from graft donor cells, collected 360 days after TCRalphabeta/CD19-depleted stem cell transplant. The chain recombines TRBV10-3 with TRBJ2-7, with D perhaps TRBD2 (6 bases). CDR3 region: CAISEFDLQAGEQYF. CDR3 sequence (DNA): TGTGCCATCAGTGAATTTGACCTCCAAGCGGGCGAGCAGTACTTC.